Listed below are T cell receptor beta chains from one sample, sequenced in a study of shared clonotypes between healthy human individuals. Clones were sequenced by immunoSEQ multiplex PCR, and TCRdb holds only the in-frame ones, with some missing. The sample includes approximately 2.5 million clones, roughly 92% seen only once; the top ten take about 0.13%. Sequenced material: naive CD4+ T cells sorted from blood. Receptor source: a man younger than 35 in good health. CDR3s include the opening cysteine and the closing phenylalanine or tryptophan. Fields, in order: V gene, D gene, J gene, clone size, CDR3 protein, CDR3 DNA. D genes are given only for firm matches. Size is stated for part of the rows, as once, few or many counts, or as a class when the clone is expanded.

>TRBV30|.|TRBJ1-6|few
CAWSGDRPSNSPLHF
TGTGCCTGGAGTGGTGACCGACCGTCAAATTCACCCCTCCACTTT
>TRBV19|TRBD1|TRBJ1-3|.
CATTRVAGTVSGNTIYF
TGTGCCACCACGAGGGTGGCAGGGACAGTCTCTGGAAACACCATATATTTT
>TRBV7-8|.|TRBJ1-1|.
CASSLALASMNTEAFF
TGTGCCAGCAGCTTAGCGCTGGCCAGCATGAACACTGAAGCTTTCTTT
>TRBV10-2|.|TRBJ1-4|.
CASSDSGTNEKLFF
TGCGCCAGCAGTGACTCAGGGACTAATGAAAAACTGTTTTTT
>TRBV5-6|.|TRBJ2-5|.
CASSFLGGLKQETQYF
TGTGCCAGCAGCTTCCTCGGGGGACTTAAACAAGAGACCCAGTACTTC
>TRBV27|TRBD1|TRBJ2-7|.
CASSLSLGQGRYEQYF
TGTGCCAGCAGTTTATCACTGGGACAGGGAAGGTACGAGCAGTACTTC
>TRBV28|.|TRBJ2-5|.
CASRASIQETQYF
TGTGCCAGCAGAGCGAGCATTCAAGAGACCCAGTACTTC
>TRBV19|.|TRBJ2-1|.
CASSAEEYLSYNEQFF
TGTGCCAGTAGTGCGGAGGAGTACCTCTCCTACAATGAGCAGTTCTTC
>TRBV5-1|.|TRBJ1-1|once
CASTQAGTEAFF
TGCGCCAGCACCCAAGCTGGCACTGAAGCTTTCTTT
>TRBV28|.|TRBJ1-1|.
CATDPRNTEAFF
TGTGCCACCGACCCGAGGAACACTGAAGCTTTCTTT
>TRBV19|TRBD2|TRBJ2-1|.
CASRGTSGSNEQFF
TGTGCCAGTAGAGGGACTAGCGGGAGCAATGAGCAGTTCTTC
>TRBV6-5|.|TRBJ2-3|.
CAASSSTDTQYF
TGTGCCGCTAGCTCTAGCACAGATACGCAGTATTTT
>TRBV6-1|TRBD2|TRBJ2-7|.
CASGGVGTDAYEQYF
TGTGCCAGCGGGGGGGTCGGGACGGATGCCTACGAGCAGTACTTC
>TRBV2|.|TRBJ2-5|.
CASNRQGGLVRETQYF
TGTGCCAGCAACCGGCAGGGGGGTTTAGTAAGGGAGACCCAGTACTTC
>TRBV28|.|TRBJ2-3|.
CASSLSGTVTDTQYF
TGTGCCAGCAGCCTTTCCGGGACCGTCACAGATACGCAGTATTTT
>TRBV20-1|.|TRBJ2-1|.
CSARLGNEQFF
TGCAGTGCTAGACTAGGGAATGAGCAGTTCTTC
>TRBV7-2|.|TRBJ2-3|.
CASSLARSQYF
TGTGCCAGCAGCTTAGCACGTTCGCAGTATTTT
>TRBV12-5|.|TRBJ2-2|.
CASFINTGELFF
TGTGCTAGTTTTATAAACACCGGGGAGCTGTTTTTT
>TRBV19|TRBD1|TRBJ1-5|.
CATRDRFGQPQHF
TGTGCCACCCGGGACAGGTTTGGTCAGCCCCAGCATTTT
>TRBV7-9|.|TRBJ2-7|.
CASSLSSQGPYEQYF
TGTGCCAGCAGCTTATCCTCGCAGGGACCCTACGAGCAGTACTTC
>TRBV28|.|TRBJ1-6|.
CASSSPQRPLHF
TGTGCCAGCAGTTCCCCTCAGCGACCCCTCCACTTT
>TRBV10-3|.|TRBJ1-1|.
CAISDLGFREAFF
TGTGCCATCAGTGATTTAGGGTTCCGGGAGGCTTTCTTT
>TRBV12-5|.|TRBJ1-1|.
CASGLVRLGYILNTEAFF
TGTGCTAGTGGTTTGGTACGTCTAGGATACATCTTGAACACTGAAGCTTTCTTT
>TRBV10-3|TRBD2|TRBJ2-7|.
CAIGVLAGGPSYGYEQYF
TGTGCCATTGGGGTCCTAGCGGGAGGGCCATCGTACGGGTACGAGCAGTACTTC
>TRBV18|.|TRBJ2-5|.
CASSPTIQETQYF
TGTGCCAGCTCTCCGACTATACAAGAGACCCAGTACTTC
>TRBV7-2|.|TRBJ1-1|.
CASSLDFEGEAFF
TGTGCCAGCAGCTTAGACTTTGAAGGGGAAGCTTTCTTT
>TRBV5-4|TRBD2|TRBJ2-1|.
CASSSPDPREVEQFF
TGTGCCAGCAGTTCTCCCGATCCGCGGGAGGTTGAGCAGTTCTTC
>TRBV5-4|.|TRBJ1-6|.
CASSPDSNSPLHF
TGTGCCAGCAGCCCCGACAGCAATTCACCCCTCCACTTT
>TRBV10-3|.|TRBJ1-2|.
CAISEGLGGGYTF
TGTGCCATCAGTGAAGGATTGGGAGGAGGCTACACCTTC
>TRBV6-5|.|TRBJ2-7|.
CASRKTYEQYF
TGTGCCAGCAGAAAGACCTACGAGCAGTACTTC
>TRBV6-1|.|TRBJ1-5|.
CASSERAGGSNQPQHF
TGTGCCAGCAGTGAACGGGCAGGAGGTAGCAATCAGCCCCAGCATTTT
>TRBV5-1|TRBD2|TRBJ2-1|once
CASNQGLASYNEQFF
TGCGCCAGCAACCAGGGACTAGCTTCCTACAATGAGCAGTTCTTC
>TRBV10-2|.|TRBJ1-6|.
CASLAFQRSPLHF
TGCGCCAGCCTCGCTTTCCAGAGGTCACCCCTCCACTTT
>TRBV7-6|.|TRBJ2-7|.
CASSAGTYEQYF
TGTGCCAGCAGCGCGGGGACCTACGAGCAGTACTTC
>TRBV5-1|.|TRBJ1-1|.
CASSSEGGNTEAFF
TGCGCCAGCAGCTCTGAAGGGGGGAACACTGAAGCTTTCTTT
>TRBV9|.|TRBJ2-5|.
CASSVARGQETQYF
TGTGCCAGCAGCGTAGCCAGGGGCCAAGAGACCCAGTACTTC